This is a list of T cell receptor beta chains from one sample in a study of persistence of HIV-infected CD4 T cells. Which antigens these TCRs recognize remains unknown. Profiled with immunoSEQ multiplex PCR; TCRdb holds only in-frame clones, not every one. The data hold more than 45,000 clones, with around 75% observed a single time. The material sequenced was CD4+ T cells sorted from PBMCs after approximately 20-hour stimulation, taken from a patient who received antiretroviral therapy. Receptors originate from an adult man with HIV who was CMV-seropositive. Each CDR3 is given without its conserved first and last residue. Fields, in order: V gene, J gene, CDR3 protein.

>TRBV7-2|TRBJ1-2
ASSLGRGPSYGYT
>TRBV11-3|TRBJ2-1
ASSGRRATGERWNEQF
>TRBV7-2|TRBJ2-2
ASSPTVPNTGELF
>TRBV4-2|TRBJ1-3
ASSPGQGAYSGNTIY
>TRBV27|TRBJ2-5
ASSPYRGGMAETQY
>TRBV19|TRBJ2-5
ASRAGQGRETQY
>TRBV9|TRBJ1-2
ASSLLSREGGYT
>TRBV5-1|TRBJ1-1
ASSLTVMNTEAF
>TRBV19|TRBJ2-6
ASSLSSTIPGANVLT
>TRBV7-2|TRBJ1-1
ASSSSLNTEAF
>TRBV7-7|TRBJ2-1
ASSAGSESYNEQF
>TRBV15|TRBJ2-7
ATRSAAAYEQY
>TRBV2|TRBJ1-3
ASSDNVHSGNTIY
>TRBV18|TRBJ1-2
ASSRTGSYGYT
>TRBV7-3|TRBJ2-1
ASSSIGSEQF
>TRBV19|TRBJ1-1
ASSIDGTRTEAF